These 17 T cell receptor beta chains were all obtained from the same sample, sequenced in a study of CD8+CD57+ T cells in acquired aplastic anemia. CD8+CD57+ cell expansion, shown by flow cytometry, had occurred in the patients selected for sequencing. Genomic DNA templated the TCR beta VDJ and CDR3 profiling. From the reads, TCRdb called clonotypes with MiXCR, one entry per CDR3 protein. The repertoire holds about 160,000 distinct CDR3 sequences, with about 45% as singletons. The sequencing sample was made of sorted CD4+, CD8+, or CD8+CD57+ T cells (not recorded which) from PBMCs. The receptor source for this set is a human donor with aplastic anemia.

This clonotype was seen at least ten times. The V call is TRBV7-8, the J call TRBJ1-5, with TRBD1 as a possible D gene (6 bases). From germline, CDR1 is SGHVS and CDR2 FQNEAQ. Trimming left V 8 bases short and J 3 bases short, with 20 bases between. CDR3 length: 16 residues. The CDR3 loop is CASSLPPWDNNQPQHF. CDR3 sequence (DNA): TGTGCCAGCTCTTTGCCGCCGTGGGACAACAATCAGCCCCAGCATTTT.

To note about this clonotype: Just one base apart from a much larger clone, this may be a read error. V gene TRBV5-1 combines with J gene TRBJ2-5; possibly TRBD2 for D (5 bases). CDR1 and CDR2 (germline): SGHRS, YFSETQ. CDR3 size: 14 residues. The CDR3 DNA is TGCGCCGGCAGCTTGGAGGCCCTCGGGGAGACCCAGTACTTC. Protein sequence: CAGSLEALGETQYF.

This clonotype appeared many times. The chain couples TRBV5-1 to TRBJ2-7, with D hard to call. Looked up from germline, CDR1 is SGHRS and CDR2 is YFSETQ. CDR3 length equals 14 residues. The V end lost 2 bases, the J end lost 0 bases, and 9 bases lay between the germline ends. The CDR3 here is CASSFQPPSYEQYF. In DNA, the CDR3 is TGCGCCAGCAGCTTCCAGCCCCCCTCCTACGAGCAGTACTTC.

The CDR3 nucleotides are TGCGCCAGCACTGGGGCAGGGGGCGGTTACGAGCAGTACTTC. Protein sequence: CASTGAGGGYEQYF. J is TRBJ2-7 and V is TRBV10-2; 8 bases are shared with TRBD1. V dropped 7 bases and J dropped 4; count of bases not matched to a gene: 9. The CDR3 sequence is 14 residues long. Germline assignment: CDR1 WSHSY and CDR2 SAAADI.

This clonotype was seen many times. The rearrangement joins TRBV24-1 to TRBJ2-4, with D possibly matching TRBD2 (6 bases). Germline V gene sequence: CDR1 KGHDR, CDR2 SFDVKD. The germline V and J ends were trimmed by 8 bases and 3 bases, with 16 bases remaining between them. The CDR3 is made up of 15 amino acids. The CDR3 DNA is TGTGCCACCACCGCCCTTAGCGGATTCAAAAACATTCAGTACTTC. It translates to CATTALSGFKNIQYF.

This clonotype occurred many times. V gene TRBV5-1 combines with J gene TRBJ2-7; 8 bases are a match to TRBD1. The junction had 6 bases not matched to a gene; V was cut back by 3 bases and J by 1 base. The CDR3 has 15 amino acids. Germline V CDR1 and CDR2: SGHRS, YFSETQ. The CDR3 DNA reads as TGCGCCAGCAGCTCGACAGGGGCACAGTCCTACGAGCAGTACTTC. It codes for CASSSTGAQSYEQYF.

The DNA for the CDR3 is TGCAGTGCTAGCGCGACGGGGCGGACTGAAGCTTTCTTT. Translation: CSASATGRTEAFF. The chain couples TRBV20-1 to TRBJ1-1, with D possibly matching TRBD1 (5 bases). Germline V lookup: CDR1 DFQATT, CDR2 SNEGSKA (reference sequence). V lost 3 bases to trimming and J lost 5 bases, with 13 bases between them. The CDR3 spans 13 residues.

V is TRBV7-3 and J is TRBJ2-5, with TRBD1 identical over 8 bases. Germline loops: CDR1 SGHTA, CDR2 FQGTGA. CDR3 size: 14 residues. V was clipped by 5 bases and J by 7 bases; unmatched bases: 9. The CDR3 region has the DNA TGTGCCAGCAGCGCGGCAGGGGGCAAGGGGACCCAGTACTTC. Encoded protein: CASSAAGGKGTQYF. The full variable domain, with the rest looked up from reference TRBV7-3 and TRBJ2-5, is GAGVSQTPSNKVTEKGKYVELRCDPISGHTALYWYRQSLGQGPEFLIYFQGTGAADDSGLPNDRFFAVRPEGSVSTLKIQRTERGDSAVYLCASSAAGGKGTQYFGPGTRLLVL.

Remarks on this clonotype: One end of the junction does not line up with germline, which may come from a read error. The rearrangement uses TRBV4-1 and TRBJ2-1; 8 nucleotides match TRBD2. This CDR3 spans 16 amino acids. Germline loops: CDR1 MGHRA, CDR2 YSYEKL. CDR3 amino acids: CASSQGSGTSYNEQFF. In DNA, the CDR3 is TGTGCCAGCAGCCAGGGTAGCGGGACCTCCTACAATGAGCAGTTCTTC.

The genes are TRBV10-3 and TRBJ1-1; the match to TRBD1 covers 8 bases. The CDR3 covers 14 residues. Losses at the gene ends were 4 bases for V and 1 base for J; bases not matched to a gene: 2. Germline-derived CDR1 and CDR2 are ENHRY and SYGVKD. The chain's CDR3 is CAISAGQGNTEAFF. The CDR3 nucleotides read TGTGCCATCAGTGCCGGACAGGGGAACACTGAAGCTTTCTTT.

J is TRBJ2-3 and V is TRBV20-1; possibly TRBD1 for D (5 bases). V gave up 0 bases and J gave up 3 bases, with 13 bases separating them. Germline V gene sequence: CDR1 DFQATT, CDR2 SNEGSKA (reference sequence). This CDR3 spans 15 amino acids. In DNA, the CDR3 is TGCAGTGCTAGAGATCTAGGGGTGGGAACAGATACGCAGTATTTT. It codes for CSARDLGVGTDTQYF.

V usage is TRBV2 and J usage is TRBJ2-7, with 12 bases matching TRBD2. The last part of the DNA fits TRBJ2-1 better; the J call may be wrong. The CDR3 totals 13 residues. Germline CDR1 is SNHLY and CDR2 is FYNNEI. The CDR3 coding sequence is TGTGCCAGCAGTGAAAGGACTAGCGGGATACAGTTCTTC. Its translation is CASSERTSGIQFF.

This clonotype was picked up a small number of times. J is TRBJ2-2 and V is TRBV6-2 or TRBV6-3; D unclear. V lost 2 bases and J lost 0, with 7 bases in between. From germline, CDR1 is MNHEY and CDR2 SVGEGT. The CDR3 contains 15 residues. The CDR3 DNA sequence: TGTGCCAGCAGTTACAGGGCGGCGAACACCGGGGAGCTGTTTTTT. Its translation is CASSYRAANTGELFF.

The chain uses TRBV6-6 and TRBJ2-7, with D hard to call. The CDR3 is 11 residues long. Germline V gives CDR1 MNHNY, CDR2 SVGAGI (reference sequence). V lost 4 bases, J lost 5 bases, and 6 bases lay in between. CDR3 sequence reads: CASSCSHEQYF. CDR3 sequence (DNA): TGTGCCAGCAGTTGCTCGCACGAGCAGTACTTC.

This clonotype has at least ten counts. The chain joins TRBV11-2 to TRBJ1-5; D call uncertain. This CDR3 contains 17 residues. The V and J ends lost 2 bases and 0 bases respectively, with 14 bases between them. CDR1 is SGHAT, CDR2 FQNNGV, per germline. The CDR3 DNA reads as TGTGCCAGCAGCTTAAGGGCCGGGGATTATAGCAATCAGCCCCAGCATTTT. The encoded protein is CASSLRAGDYSNQPQHF.

The J gene is TRBJ2-7, the V gene TRBV2, with D unresolved. This CDR3 contains 15 residues. V shed 4 bases and J shed 5 bases, with 18 bases lying between them. CDR1 and CDR2 from the germline V gene are SNHLY and FYNNEI. The chain's CDR3 is CASSGSLVRQHEQYF. For the CDR3, the DNA is TGTGCCAGCAGTGGTAGTTTGGTAAGGCAACACGAGCAGTACTTC.

A remark on this clonotype: This may come from a read error, since a much larger clone is one base off. The CDR3 DNA follows: TGTGCCAGCAGCCGCAAACTCCCACAACGAGCGAGCGAGACCCAGTACTTC. Residues: CASSRKLPQRASETQYF. The rearrangement joins TRBV3-1 to TRBJ2-5; D unclear. The CDR3 sequence is 17 residues long. CDR1 and CDR2 from the germline V gene are LGHDT and YNNKEL (reference sequence). Trimming cost V 4 bases and J 5 bases, with 23 bases left between them.